The present TCR beta chain was sequenced within a study of blood T cell repertoires in COVID-19. Assay used: immunoSEQ multiplex PCR; TCRdb lists only in-frame clones, some missing. This repertoire shows approximately 450,000 clones, 75% to 90% found once; its top ten account for 0.95% to 1.2%. The CDR3 totals 14 residues. The V gene's germline CDR1 is SEHNR and CDR2 FQNEAQ (reference sequence). With V trimmed by 5 bases and J by 8 bases, 5 bases remained unmatched. Donors in Cohort 3 counted as recovered after two negative PCRs, clearance, or symptom resolution. The sample taken for sequencing was PBMCs or T cells enriched from blood (not recorded which). The V call is TRBV7-9, the J call TRBJ2-1; TRBD2 matches 11 bases. The TCR sequence derives from a man aged 25-40 years who had recovered from COVID-19. For the CDR3, the DNA is TGTGCCAGCAGCGTTACTAGCGGGAGTGATGAGCAGTTCTTC. It is translated as CASSVTSGSDEQFF.